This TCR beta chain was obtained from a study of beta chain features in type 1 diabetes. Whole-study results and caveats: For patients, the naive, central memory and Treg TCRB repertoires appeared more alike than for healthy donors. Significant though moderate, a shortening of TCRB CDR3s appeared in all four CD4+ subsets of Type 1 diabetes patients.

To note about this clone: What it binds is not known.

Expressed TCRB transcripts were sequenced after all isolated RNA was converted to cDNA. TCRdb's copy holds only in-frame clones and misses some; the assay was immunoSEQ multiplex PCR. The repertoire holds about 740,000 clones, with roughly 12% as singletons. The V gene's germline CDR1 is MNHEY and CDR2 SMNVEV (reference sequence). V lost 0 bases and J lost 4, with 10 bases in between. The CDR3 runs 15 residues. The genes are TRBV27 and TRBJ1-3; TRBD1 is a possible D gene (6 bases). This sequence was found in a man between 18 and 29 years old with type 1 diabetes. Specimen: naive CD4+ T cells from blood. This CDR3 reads CASSLSGQIGNTIYF. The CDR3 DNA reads TGTGCCAGCAGTTTATCAGGACAGATCGGAAACACCATATATTTT.